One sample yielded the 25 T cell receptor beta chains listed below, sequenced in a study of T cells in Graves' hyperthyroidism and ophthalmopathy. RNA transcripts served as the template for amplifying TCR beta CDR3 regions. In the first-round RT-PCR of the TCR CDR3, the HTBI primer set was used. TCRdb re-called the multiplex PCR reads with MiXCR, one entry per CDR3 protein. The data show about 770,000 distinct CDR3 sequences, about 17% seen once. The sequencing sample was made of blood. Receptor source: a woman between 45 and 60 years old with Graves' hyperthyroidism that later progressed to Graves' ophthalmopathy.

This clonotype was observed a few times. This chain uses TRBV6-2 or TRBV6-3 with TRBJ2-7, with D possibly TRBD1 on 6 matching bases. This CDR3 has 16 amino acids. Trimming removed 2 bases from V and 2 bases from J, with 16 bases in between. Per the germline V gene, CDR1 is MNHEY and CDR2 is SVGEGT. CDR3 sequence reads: CASSYTRGRSAYEQYF. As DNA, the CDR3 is TGTGCCAGCAGTTACACCAGGGGCCGGTCCGCCTACGAGCAGTACTTC.

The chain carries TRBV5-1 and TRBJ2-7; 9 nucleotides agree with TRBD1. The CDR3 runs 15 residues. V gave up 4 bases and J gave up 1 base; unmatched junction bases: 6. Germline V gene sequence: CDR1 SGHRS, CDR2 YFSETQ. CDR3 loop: CASSKGTGRSYEQYF. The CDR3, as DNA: TGCGCCAGCAGCAAGGGGACAGGGAGGTCCTACGAGCAGTACTTC.

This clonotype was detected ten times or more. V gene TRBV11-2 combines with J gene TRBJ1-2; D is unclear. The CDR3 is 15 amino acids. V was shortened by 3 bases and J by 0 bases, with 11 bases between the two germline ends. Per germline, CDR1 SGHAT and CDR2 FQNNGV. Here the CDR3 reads CASSFKGGSNYGYTF. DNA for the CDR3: TGTGCCAGCAGCTTTAAAGGCGGCTCTAACTATGGCTACACCTTC.

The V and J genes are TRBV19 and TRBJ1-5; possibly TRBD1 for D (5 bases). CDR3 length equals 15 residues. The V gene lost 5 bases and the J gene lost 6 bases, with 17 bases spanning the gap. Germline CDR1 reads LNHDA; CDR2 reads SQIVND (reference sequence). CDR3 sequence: CASSPRWYGAQPQHF. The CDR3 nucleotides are TGTGCCAGTAGTCCAAGGTGGTACGGGGCTCAGCCCCAGCATTTT.

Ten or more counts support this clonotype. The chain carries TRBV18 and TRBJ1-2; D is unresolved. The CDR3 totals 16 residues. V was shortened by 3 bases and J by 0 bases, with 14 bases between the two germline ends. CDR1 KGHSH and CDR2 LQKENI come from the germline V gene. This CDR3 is CASSPVGGRPNYGYTF. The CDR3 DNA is TGTGCCAGCTCACCCGTAGGCGGGCGGCCTAACTATGGCTACACCTTC.

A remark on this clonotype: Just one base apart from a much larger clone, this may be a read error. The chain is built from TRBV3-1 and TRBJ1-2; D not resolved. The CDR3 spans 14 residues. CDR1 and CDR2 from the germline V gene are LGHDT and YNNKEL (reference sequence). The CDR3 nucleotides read TGTGCCAGCAGCCCTTCAACCAGTAACTATGGCCACACCTTC. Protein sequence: CASSPSTSNYGHTF. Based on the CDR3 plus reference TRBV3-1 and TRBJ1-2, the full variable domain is DTAVSQTPKYLVTQMGNDKSIKCEQNLGHDTMYWYKQDSKKFLKIMFSYNNKELIINETVPNRFSPKSPDKAHLNLHINSLELGDSAVYFCASSPSTSNYGHTFGSGTRLTVV.

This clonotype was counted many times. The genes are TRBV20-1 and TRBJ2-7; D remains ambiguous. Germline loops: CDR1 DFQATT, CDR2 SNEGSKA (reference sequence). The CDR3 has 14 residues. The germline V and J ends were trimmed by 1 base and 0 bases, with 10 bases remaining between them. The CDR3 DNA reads TGCAGTGCTAGAGGCGTAGCAAACTCCTACGAGCAGTACTTC. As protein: CSARGVANSYEQYF.

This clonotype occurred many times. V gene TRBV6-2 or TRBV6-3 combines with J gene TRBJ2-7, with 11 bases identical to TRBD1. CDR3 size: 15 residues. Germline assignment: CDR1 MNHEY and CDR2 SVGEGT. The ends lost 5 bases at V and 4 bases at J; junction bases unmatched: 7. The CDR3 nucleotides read TGTGCCAGCAGTGCCGACGGGACAGGGGGATACGAGCAGTACTTC. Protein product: CASSADGTGGYEQYF.

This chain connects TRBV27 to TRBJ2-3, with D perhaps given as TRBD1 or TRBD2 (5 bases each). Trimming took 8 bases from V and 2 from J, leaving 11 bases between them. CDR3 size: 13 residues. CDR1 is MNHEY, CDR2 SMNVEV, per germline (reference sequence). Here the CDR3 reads CASEGPTTDTQYF. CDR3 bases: TGTGCCAGCGAGGGGCCTACCACAGATACGCAGTATTTT.

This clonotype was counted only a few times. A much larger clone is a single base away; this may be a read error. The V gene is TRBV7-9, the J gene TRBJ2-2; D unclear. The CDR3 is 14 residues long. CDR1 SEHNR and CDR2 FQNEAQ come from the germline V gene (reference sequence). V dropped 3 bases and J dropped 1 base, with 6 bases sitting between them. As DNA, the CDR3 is TGTGCCAGCAGCTTCATGGGGAACACCGGGGAGCTGTTTTTT. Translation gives CASSFMGNTGELFF.

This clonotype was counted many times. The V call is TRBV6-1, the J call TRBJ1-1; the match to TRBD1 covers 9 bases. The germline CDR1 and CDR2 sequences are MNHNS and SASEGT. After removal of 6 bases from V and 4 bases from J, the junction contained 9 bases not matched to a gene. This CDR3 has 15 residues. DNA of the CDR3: TGTGCCAGCAGGGGACAGGGAGGGGAGGGCACTGAAGCTTTCTTT. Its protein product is CASRGQGGEGTEAFF.

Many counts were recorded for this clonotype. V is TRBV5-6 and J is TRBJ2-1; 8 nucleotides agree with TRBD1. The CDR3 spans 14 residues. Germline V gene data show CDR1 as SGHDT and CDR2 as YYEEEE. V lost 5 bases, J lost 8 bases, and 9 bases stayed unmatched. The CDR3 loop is CASRTGQGFDEQFF. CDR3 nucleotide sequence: TGTGCCAGCAGAACAGGACAGGGTTTCGATGAGCAGTTCTTC.

The CDR3 DNA sequence: TGTGCCAGCAGCCAAGATCCCAGGGGTGAGCAGCCCCAGCATTTT. This codes for CASSQDPRGEQPQHF. The chain couples TRBV4-2 to TRBJ1-5; the D gene is possibly TRBD1 (6 bases). The CDR3 covers 15 residues. V was trimmed by 0 bases and J by 7 bases, leaving 13 bases between them. From germline, CDR1 is LGHNA and CDR2 YNFKEQ.

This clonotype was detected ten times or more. The CDR3 DNA sequence: TGTGCCAGCAGTCGGACAGGGGGCTCTGGGGCCAACGTCCTGACTTTC. Translating it yields CASSRTGGSGANVLTF. The V call is TRBV3-1, the J call TRBJ2-6, with 10 bases fitting TRBD1. CDR3 length equals 16 residues. Trimming took 6 bases from V and 0 from J; bases not matched to a gene: 2. CDR1 LGHDT and CDR2 YNNKEL come from the germline V gene (reference sequence).

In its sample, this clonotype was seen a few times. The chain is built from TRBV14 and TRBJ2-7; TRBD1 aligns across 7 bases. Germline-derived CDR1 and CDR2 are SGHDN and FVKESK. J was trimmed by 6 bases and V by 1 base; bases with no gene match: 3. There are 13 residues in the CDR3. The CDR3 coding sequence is TGTGCCAGCAGCCAAGTTTACAGGGGCGAGCAGTACTTC. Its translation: CASSQVYRGEQYF.

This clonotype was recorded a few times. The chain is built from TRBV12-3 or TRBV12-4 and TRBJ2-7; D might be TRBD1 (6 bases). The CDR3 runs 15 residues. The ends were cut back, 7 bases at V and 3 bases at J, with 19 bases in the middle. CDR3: CASTLGTPQGYEQYF. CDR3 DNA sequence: TGTGCCAGCACCCTCGGGACACCTCAGGGCTACGAGCAGTACTTC.

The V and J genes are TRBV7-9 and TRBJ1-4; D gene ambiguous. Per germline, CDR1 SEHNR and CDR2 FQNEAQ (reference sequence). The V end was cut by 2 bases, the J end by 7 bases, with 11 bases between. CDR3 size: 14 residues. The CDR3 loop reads CASSLQALGEKLFF. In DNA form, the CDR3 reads TGTGCCAGCAGCTTACAGGCCCTAGGTGAAAAACTGTTTTTT.

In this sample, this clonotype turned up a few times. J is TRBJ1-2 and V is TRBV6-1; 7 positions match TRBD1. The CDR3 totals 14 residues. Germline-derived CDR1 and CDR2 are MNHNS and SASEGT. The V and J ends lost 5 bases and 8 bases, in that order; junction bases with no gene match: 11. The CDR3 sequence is CASSQRPTGIGYTF. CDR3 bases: TGTGCCAGCAGTCAGCGCCCGACAGGGATCGGCTACACCTTC.

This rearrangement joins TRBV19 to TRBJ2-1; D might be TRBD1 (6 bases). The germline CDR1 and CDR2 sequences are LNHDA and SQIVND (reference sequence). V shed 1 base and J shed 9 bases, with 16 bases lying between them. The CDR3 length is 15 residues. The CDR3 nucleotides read TGTGCCAGTAGTATAGGGGCAGGGGTCGGCGGTGAGCAGTTCTTC. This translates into CASSIGAGVGGEQFF.

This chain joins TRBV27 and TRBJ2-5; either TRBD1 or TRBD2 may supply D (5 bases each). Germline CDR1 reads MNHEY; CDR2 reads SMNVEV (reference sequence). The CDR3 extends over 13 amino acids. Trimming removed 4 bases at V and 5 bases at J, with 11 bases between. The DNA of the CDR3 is TGTGCCAGCAGTTGGGACGATAGGGAGACCCAGTACTTC. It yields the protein CASSWDDRETQYF.

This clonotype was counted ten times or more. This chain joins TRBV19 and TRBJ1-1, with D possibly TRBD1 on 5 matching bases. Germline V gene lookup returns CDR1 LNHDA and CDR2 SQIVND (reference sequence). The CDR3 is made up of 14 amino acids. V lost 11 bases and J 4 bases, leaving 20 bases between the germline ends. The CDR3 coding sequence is TGTGCCCTAGGGCCAGGGAGGTATGGCACTGAAGCTTTCTTT. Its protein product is CALGPGRYGTEAFF.

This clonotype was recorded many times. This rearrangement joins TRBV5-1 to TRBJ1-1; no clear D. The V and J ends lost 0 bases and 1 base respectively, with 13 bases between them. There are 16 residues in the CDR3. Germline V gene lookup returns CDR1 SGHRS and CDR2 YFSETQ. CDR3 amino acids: CASSLGLGRPNTEAFF. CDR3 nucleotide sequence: TGCGCCAGCAGCTTGGGATTGGGCCGGCCGAACACTGAAGCTTTCTTT.

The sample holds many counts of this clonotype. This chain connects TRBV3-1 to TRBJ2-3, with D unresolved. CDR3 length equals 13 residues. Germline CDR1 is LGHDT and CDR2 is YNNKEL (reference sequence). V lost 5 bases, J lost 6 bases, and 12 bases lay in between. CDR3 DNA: TGTGCCAGCAGCGGCCACTCCCCGGATACGCAGTATTTT. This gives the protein CASSGHSPDTQYF.

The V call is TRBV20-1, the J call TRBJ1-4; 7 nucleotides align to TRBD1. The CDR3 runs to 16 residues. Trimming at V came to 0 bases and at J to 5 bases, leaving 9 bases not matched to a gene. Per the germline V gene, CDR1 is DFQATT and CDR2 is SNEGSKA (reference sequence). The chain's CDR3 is CSARDLSGGQNEKLFF. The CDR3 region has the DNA TGCAGTGCTAGAGATCTGTCAGGGGGGCAGAATGAAAAACTGTTTTTT.

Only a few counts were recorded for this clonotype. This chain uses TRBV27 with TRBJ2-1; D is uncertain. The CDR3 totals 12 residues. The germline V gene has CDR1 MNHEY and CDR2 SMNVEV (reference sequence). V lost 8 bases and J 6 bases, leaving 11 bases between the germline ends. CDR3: CASWGIGNEQFF. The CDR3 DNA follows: TGTGCCAGCTGGGGAATTGGCAATGAGCAGTTCTTC.